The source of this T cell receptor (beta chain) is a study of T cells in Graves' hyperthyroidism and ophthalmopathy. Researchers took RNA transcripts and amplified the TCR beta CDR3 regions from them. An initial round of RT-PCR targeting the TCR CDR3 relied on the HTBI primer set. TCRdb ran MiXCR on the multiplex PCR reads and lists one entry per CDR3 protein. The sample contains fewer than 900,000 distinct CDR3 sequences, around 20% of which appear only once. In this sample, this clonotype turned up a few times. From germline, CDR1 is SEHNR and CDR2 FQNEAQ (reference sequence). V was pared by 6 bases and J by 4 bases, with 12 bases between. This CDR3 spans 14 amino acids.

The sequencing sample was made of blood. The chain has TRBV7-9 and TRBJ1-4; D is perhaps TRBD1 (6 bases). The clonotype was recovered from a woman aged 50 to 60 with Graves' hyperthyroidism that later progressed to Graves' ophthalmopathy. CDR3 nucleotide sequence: TGTGCCAGCAGTTCAGGGGACTATAATGAAAAACTGTTTTTT. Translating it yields CASSSGDYNEKLFF. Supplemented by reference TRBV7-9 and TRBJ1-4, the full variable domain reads DTGVSQNPRHKITKRGQNVTFRCDPISEHNRLYWYRQTLGQGPEFLTYFQNEAQLEKSRLLSDRFSAERPKGSFSTLEIQRTEQGDSAMYLCASSSGDYNEKLFFGSGTQLSVL.